Following are 8 T cell receptor beta chains from one sample sequenced in a study of blood T cell repertoires in COVID-19. The protocol was immunoSEQ multiplex PCR, while the TCRdb copy is restricted to in-frame clones and leaves out a portion. In the table there are about 330,000 clones, about nine tenths of which are singletons. Sequences were obtained from peripheral blood. The source is a man under 40 with COVID-19, enrolled during active disease.

This chain links TRBV5-1 with TRBJ2-7, with 11 bases aligning to TRBD1. The V segment lost 0 bases and the J segment 4 bases; nucleotides outside the gene matches: 9. Germline V gene lookup returns CDR1 SGHRS and CDR2 YFSETQ. The CDR3 runs 17 residues. In nucleotides, the CDR3 is TGCGCCAGCAGCTTGGAGCCCCCGGGACAGGGGGGGTACGAGCAGTACTTC. Encoded protein: CASSLEPPGQGGYEQYF. Together with reference TRBV5-1 and TRBJ2-7, the CDR3 gives the full variable domain: KAGVTQTPRYLIKTRGQQVTLSCSPISGHRSVSWYQQTPGQGLQFLFEYFSETQRNKGNFPGRFSGRQFSNSRSEMNVSTLELGDSALYLCASSLEPPGQGGYEQYFGPGTRLTVT.

This chain connects TRBV4-3 to TRBJ2-7; D is unresolved. Germline CDR1 reads LGHNA; CDR2 reads YSLEER. The V gene lost 0 bases and the J gene lost 7 bases, with 13 bases spanning the gap. CDR3 size: 14 residues. The CDR3 nucleotides read TGCGCCAGCAGCCAAGAGATGGCCCGGCGGGAGCAGTACTTC. Translated, it gives CASSQEMARREQYF.

This chain links TRBV7-2 with TRBJ2-5, with 11 bases matching TRBD2. Germline CDR1 is SGHTA and CDR2 is FQGNSA. The CDR3 contains 17 residues. V dropped 5 bases and J dropped 3; count of bases not matched to a gene: 11. DNA of the CDR3: TGTGCCAGCAGCCAATCCCTAGCGGGGGGCCCCAAAGAGACCCAGTACTTC. Protein product: CASSQSLAGGPKETQYF.

The V and J genes are TRBV6-5 and TRBJ2-7; D call uncertain. The CDR3 has 12 residues. Per germline, CDR1 MNHEY and CDR2 SVGAGI. V was cut by 6 bases and J by 6 bases, with 12 bases left in between. In DNA form, the CDR3 reads TGTGCCAGCAGATTAGAAACGGGCGAGCAGTACTTC. Amino acids: CASRLETGEQYF.

V and J are TRBV15 and TRBJ2-3; 7 positions agree with TRBD2. J was trimmed by 6 bases and V by 1 base; bases with no gene match: 13. CDR1 and CDR2 from the germline V gene are LNHNV and YYDKDF (reference sequence). The CDR3 loop spans 17 amino acids. The CDR3 nucleotides are TGTGCCACCAGCAGAGTTTTGTTACGGGGGACTAATGATACGCAGTATTTT. Protein: CATSRVLLRGTNDTQYF.

V and J are TRBV30 and TRBJ1-1; TRBD1 matches 8 bases. The CDR3 covers 13 residues. Germline trimming cut 1 base from V and 4 bases from J; bases unmatched to any gene: 2. Germline V gene lookup returns CDR1 GTSNPN and CDR2 SVGIG (reference sequence). DNA for the CDR3: TGTGCCTGGAGTGAAACAGGGGGCACTGAAGCTTTCTTT. This gives the protein CAWSETGGTEAFF.

This chain uses TRBV19 with TRBJ2-7; D is uncertain. CDR3 length: 13 amino acids. CDR1 LNHDA and CDR2 SQIVND come from the germline V gene (reference sequence). Trimming stripped 3 bases from V and 7 bases from J, with 13 bases between. The CDR3, as DNA: TGTGCCAGTAGTATCGGTGCCGTTTATGAGCAGTACTTC. This encodes CASSIGAVYEQYF.

This chain connects TRBV6-2 or TRBV6-3 to TRBJ1-5; 10 nucleotides line up with TRBD1. The J segment lost 9 bases and the V segment lost 5 bases, leaving 4 bases of the junction unmatched. Germline V gene sequence: CDR1 MNHEY, CDR2 SVGEGT. This CDR3 comprises 13 residues. The CDR3 bases are TGTGCCAGCAGTGCGACAGGGGGCAGGCCCCAGCATTTT. It yields the protein CASSATGGRPQHF.